The rows below give T cell receptor beta chains drawn from one sample of a study of cytomegalovirus exposure and HLA in healthy donors. Using immunoSEQ multiplex PCR, the repertoire was profiled, and TCRdb retains in-frame clones only, with some absent. Among more than 110,000 clones listed, roughly 73% were seen once. The specimen sequenced was PBMCs. These receptors came from a human donor in good health. The CDR3 runs from the conserved cysteine through the conserved F or W. D genes are given only for firm matches. The listing skips clone size in some rows; elsewhere it reads once, few, many or a size class.

len,v_gene,d_gene,abundance,j_gene,CDR3aa,CDR3nt
15,TRBV13,-,-,TRBJ2-5,CASSLVEGDRETQYF,TGTGCCAGCAGCTTAGTGGAGGGAGATAGAGAGACCCAGTACTTC
13,TRBV30,-,few,TRBJ2-1,CAWNIAISVEQFF,TGTGCCTGGAATATTGCCATTAGTGTTGAGCAGTTCTTC
18,TRBV7-6,TRBD2,-,TRBJ2-5,CASGSTRTSGMLEETQYF,TGTGCCAGCGGCTCAACCCGGACTAGCGGGATGTTGGAGGAGACCCAGTACTTC
14,TRBV19,TRBD1,few,TRBJ2-3,CASSIEDRADTQYF,TGTGCCAGTAGTATAGAGGACAGGGCAGATACGCAGTATTTT
16,TRBV6-5,-,-,TRBJ2-5,CASSYSEYLDQETQYF,TGTGCCAGCAGTTACTCCGAATACCTAGATCAAGAGACCCAGTACTTC
13,TRBV2,TRBD1,-,TRBJ2-5,CASSRDRRETQYF,TGTGCCAGCAGCCGGGACAGGCGCGAGACCCAGTACTTC
13,TRBV6-5,-,once,TRBJ1-2,CASSYNSIYGYTF,TGTGCCAGCAGTTACAACAGTATCTATGGCTACACCTTC
15,TRBV9,TRBD2,-,TRBJ2-3,CASSVELAGADTQYF,TGTGCCAGCAGCGTAGAACTAGCGGGAGCAGATACGCAGTATTTT
14,TRBV28,TRBD1,-,TRBJ2-7,CASSSMDRGYEQYF,TGTGCCAGCAGTTCCATGGACAGGGGGTACGAGCAGTACTTC
15,TRBV5-4,TRBD2,-,TRBJ2-7,CASSLAGGSLGEQYF,TGTGCCAGCAGCTTAGCGGGAGGGAGCCTCGGCGAGCAGTACTTC
16,TRBV5-4,-,few,TRBJ2-1,CASSLDQGSSYNEQFF,TGTGCCAGCAGCTTGGACCAGGGGAGCTCCTACAATGAGCAGTTCTTC
15,TRBV4-2,TRBD1,-,TRBJ1-2,CASSQGQTFHYGYTF,TGTGCCAGCAGTCAGGGACAGACTTTCCACTATGGCTACACCTTC
14,TRBV2,TRBD2,-,TRBJ2-7,CASSGGGGATKQYF,TGTGCCAGCAGCGGCGGCGGGGGGGCTACGAAGCAGTACTTC
14,TRBV19,TRBD2,few,TRBJ2-1,CASERGNSYNEQFF,TGTGCCAGTGAGCGGGGCAACTCCTACAATGAGCAGTTCTTC
13,TRBV29-1,TRBD1,-,TRBJ2-7,CSVDPGQGSEQYF,TGCAGCGTTGATCCGGGACAGGGGTCCGAGCAGTACTTC
14,TRBV2,TRBD2,-,TRBJ2-4,CASNRLAGENIQYF,TGTGCCAGCAATCGACTAGCGGGGGAAAACATTCAGTACTTC
17,TRBV4-2,TRBD1,few,TRBJ2-7,CASSQESPGQGLYEQYF,TGTGCCAGCAGCCAAGAATCGCCAGGACAGGGTTTATACGAGCAGTACTTC
14,TRBV7-9,-,-,TRBJ2-1,CASSFMVAGNEQFF,TGTGCCAGCAGCTTTATGGTGGCGGGCAATGAGCAGTTCTTC
16,TRBV7-9,TRBD2,few,TRBJ2-1,CASSDGTSGIMDEQFF,TGTGCCAGCAGCGATGGGACTAGCGGGATTATGGATGAGCAGTTCTTC
16,TRBV27,TRBD1,-,TRBJ2-5,CASRRRTGWGEETQYF,TGTGCCAGCAGACGACGGACAGGGTGGGGGGAAGAGACCCAGTACTTC
13,TRBV18,-,-,TRBJ1-5,CASSPRTDQPQHF,TGTGCCAGCTCACCTCGGACTGATCAGCCCCAGCATTTT
16,TRBV10-2,-,-,TRBJ2-1,CASSGLLGTGDNEQFF,-
14,TRBV7-9,-,few,TRBJ2-7,CASSYSSWSYEQYF,TGTGCCAGCAGCTACTCGTCGTGGAGCTACGAGCAGTACTTC
15,TRBV11-2,TRBD1,-,TRBJ2-7,CASSPGWTGGYEQYF,TGTGCCAGCAGCCCAGGTTGGACAGGGGGTTACGAGCAGTACTTC
13,TRBV7-3,-,-,TRBJ2-5,CASSNLAMETQYF,TGTGCCAGCAGCAACCTAGCGATGGAGACCCAGTACTTC
15,TRBV7-8,TRBD2,few,TRBJ2-2,CASSYLGLDSGELFF,TGTGCCAGCAGCTACCTGGGACTAGATTCCGGGGAGCTGTTTTTT
16,TRBV4-1,-,-,TRBJ1-2,CASSQATRGGISGYTF,TGCGCCAGCAGCCAAGCTACCAGGGGAGGGATCTCTGGCTACACCTTC